Below, 3 T cell receptor beta chains from the same sample are listed, as sequenced in a study of T cell changes during pregnancy in multiple sclerosis. The data were produced by immunoSEQ multiplex PCR, yet TCRdb's version contains in-frame clones alone and is incomplete. This table holds about 40,000 clones, approximately 90% found once. Material: CD4+ T cells from peripheral blood mononuclear cells, obtained before pregnancy. The origin of the receptors is a female donor with multiple sclerosis, enrolled in a pregnancy study.

The rearrangement joins TRBV29-1 to TRBJ1-2; D call uncertain. CDR1 and CDR2 from the germline V gene are SQVTM and ANQGSEA. Trimming left V 6 bases short and J 8 bases short, with 16 bases between. The CDR3 covers 12 residues. CDR3 bases: TGCAGCGTCACCCGGGGTTCGTGGGGCTACACCTTC. Amino acid sequence: CSVTRGSWGYTF.

The chain carries TRBV5-4 and TRBJ2-6; D possibly corresponds to TRBD1 (6 bases). The CDR3 has 15 amino acids. Trimming stripped 6 bases from V and 2 bases from J, with 12 bases between. Germline loops: CDR1 SGHNT, CDR2 YYREEE (reference sequence). CDR3 region: CASNKQGPGANVLTF. In DNA, the CDR3 is TGTGCCAGCAACAAACAGGGTCCTGGGGCCAACGTCCTGACTTTC.

Only one count was recorded for this clone. The CDR3 loop is CASSLPRGAYEQYF. The CDR3 DNA reads TGTGCCAGCAGCTTGCCCCGGGGGGCCTACGAGCAGTACTTC. This chain uses TRBV5-5 with TRBJ2-7; 7 bases are a match to TRBD2. Germline-derived CDR1 and CDR2 are SGHKS and YYEKEE (reference sequence). V was pared by 1 base and J by 2 bases, with 3 bases of the junction left unmatched. The CDR3 covers 14 residues.